Below are 7 T cell receptor beta chains sequenced from a single sample in a study of blood T cell repertoires in COVID-19. Here immunoSEQ multiplex PCR was the method, and the copy in TCRdb shows in-frame clones only, minus some. The sample lists 120,000 to 150,000 clones; 80% to 90% were seen once. Material: peripheral blood. These receptors originate from a man in his fifties or sixties with active or convalescent COVID-19.

The V and J genes are TRBV11-2 and TRBJ1-4, with no clear D. The germline CDR1 and CDR2 sequences are SGHAT and FQNNGV. Trimming cost V 5 bases and J 0 bases, with 7 bases left between them. The CDR3 consists of 14 residues. The CDR3 protein is CASSMSTTNEKLFF. CDR3 in DNA: TGTGCCAGCAGCATGAGTACAACTAATGAAAAACTGTTTTTT.

The CDR3 protein is CASSFRGYSYGYTF. CDR3 bases: TGTGCCAGCAGTTTTCGGGGGTACAGCTATGGCTACACCTTC. V usage is TRBV28 and J usage is TRBJ1-2; tentatively, D is TRBD1 (5 bases). Germline V gene data show CDR1 as MDHEN and CDR2 as SYDVKM. Trimming took 3 bases from V and 4 from J, leaving 12 bases between them. The CDR3 consists of 14 residues.

The chain joins TRBV15 to TRBJ2-3; D is ambiguous. Trimming removed 4 bases from V and 2 bases from J, with 4 bases in between. The CDR3 has 12 amino acids. Per germline, CDR1 LNHNV and CDR2 YYDKDF (reference sequence). The CDR3 loop reads CATSINTDTQYF. The CDR3 region has the DNA TGTGCCACCAGCATAAACACAGATACGCAGTATTTT.

The chain uses TRBV7-9 and TRBJ2-4, with D possibly being TRBD2 (7 bases). Germline loops: CDR1 SEHNR, CDR2 FQNEAQ (reference sequence). Trimming shortened V by 1 base and J by 7 bases, and 11 bases separated the two germline ends. The CDR3 is 14 residues long. CDR3: CASSLEQGGNIQYF. The CDR3 nucleotides read TGTGCCAGCAGCTTAGAACAGGGAGGGAACATTCAGTACTTC.

This chain uses TRBV19 with TRBJ2-7; 8 nucleotides align to TRBD2. The ends lost 1 base at V and 5 bases at J; junction bases unmatched: 4. Germline values: CDR1 LNHDA, CDR2 SQIVND (reference sequence). The CDR3 is 14 residues long. The CDR3 reads CASSIGGRYHEQYF. CDR3 sequence (DNA): TGTGCCAGTAGTATAGGCGGGAGGTACCACGAGCAGTACTTC.

This chain uses TRBV7-2 with TRBJ2-1; tentatively, D is TRBD1 (5 bases). Trimming stripped 0 bases from V and 9 bases from J, with 15 bases between. Germline values: CDR1 SGHTA, CDR2 FQGNSA. The CDR3 sequence is 15 residues long. The CDR3, as DNA: TGTGCCAGCAGCTTAGCGGGCAGGGAAGTAAGTGAGCAGTTCTTC. This codes for CASSLAGREVSEQFF.

The chain employs TRBV6-5 and TRBJ2-7; D remains ambiguous. The germline V and J ends were trimmed by 2 bases and 6 bases, with 8 bases remaining between them. This CDR3 spans 12 amino acids. In germline, CDR1 is MNHEY, CDR2 SVGAGI. CDR3 loop: CASSYAGSEQYF. CDR3 coding DNA: TGTGCCAGCAGTTACGCAGGAAGCGAGCAGTACTTC.